Sequencing of this TCR beta chain was carried out in a study of cytomegalovirus exposure and HLA in healthy donors. In regard to this clone: Its antigen is unknown.

This PCR relied on a set of 60 Vbeta primers and 13 Jbeta primers. TCRdb keeps only in-frame clones here, not all; method: immunoSEQ multiplex PCR. The sample carries about 160,000 clones, around 78% recorded once. General study findings and limits: Analysis performed later showed TCR beta chains linked to HLA being more clonally expanded than equally common others.

Germline V CDR1 and CDR2: SGHRS, YFSETQ. The CDR3 sequence is 14 residues long. Trimming took off 7 bases at V and 3 bases at J, with 15 bases between the two ends. The rearrangement uses TRBV5-1 and TRBJ2-3; D might be TRBD1 (5 bases). Source material: PBMCs. This TCR derives from a woman aged 40 to 49 in good health and CMV-seronegative. Here the CDR3 DNA reads TGCGCCAGCGCCTGGACAACTGGAACAGATACGCAGTATTTT. Its translation is CASAWTTGTDTQYF.